These 32 T cell receptor beta chains originate from one sample sequenced in a study of identical twins. In TCRdb, the 5' RACE reads were re-called with MiXCR into one record per CDR3 protein. The sample contains around 220,000 distinct CDR3 sequences, about 14% of which appear only once. Sequenced: memory (CD45RO+) T cells sorted from blood. These receptors all come from a woman aged 18-29 years in good health.

This clonotype showed up just a few times. The J gene is TRBJ2-7, the V gene TRBV18, with 9 nucleotides matching TRBD1. There are 14 residues in the CDR3. CDR1 is KGHSH and CDR2 is LQKENI in the germline V gene. The V and J ends lost 5 bases and 4 bases, in that order; junction bases with no gene match: 6. The CDR3 loop reads CASSFRDRAYEQYF. The CDR3 nucleotides read TGTGCCAGCTCATTCCGGGACAGGGCATACGAGCAGTACTTC.

This chain uses TRBV7-2 with TRBJ2-5; D is ambiguous. V lost 2 bases, J lost 5 bases, and 9 bases lay in between. Germline V gives CDR1 SGHTA, CDR2 FQGNSA. The CDR3 spans 13 residues. The CDR3 protein is CASSLTLGETQYF. The CDR3 DNA follows: TGTGCCAGCAGCTTAACCCTCGGGGAGACCCAGTACTTC.

The V and J genes are TRBV5-8 and TRBJ2-5; no clear D. This CDR3 contains 15 residues. Trimming removed 1 base at V and 1 base at J, with 11 bases between. Germline assignment: CDR1 SGHTS and CDR2 YDEGEE. The CDR3 loop is CASSLKGAPQETQYF. The CDR3 coding sequence is TGTGCCAGCAGCTTGAAAGGAGCCCCCCAAGAGACCCAGTACTTC.

V is TRBV4-3 and J is TRBJ2-3, with TRBD2 matching 8 bases. CDR3 length: 18 residues. Germline CDR1 and CDR2: LGHNA and YSLEER. The ends lost 2 bases at V and 3 bases at J; junction bases unmatched: 13. CDR3: CASSQLATRGGGTDTQYF. Written as DNA, the CDR3 is TGCGCCAGCAGCCAACTAGCGACCCGGGGGGGAGGGACAGATACGCAGTATTTT.

This clonotype was seen only a few times. As DNA, the CDR3 is TGTGCCAGCAGGTCCTATGAGTATGGCTACACCTTC. Its translation: CASRSYEYGYTF. This chain links TRBV27 with TRBJ1-2; unclear D gene. V dropped 6 bases and J dropped 5 bases, with 10 bases sitting between them. The CDR3 totals 12 residues. Per germline, CDR1 MNHEY and CDR2 SMNVEV (reference sequence).

There are a few counts of this clonotype. The rearrangement uses TRBV20-1 and TRBJ2-3; D is possibly TRBD1 or TRBD2 (7 bases each). CDR1 is DFQATT, CDR2 SNEGSKA, per germline (reference sequence). The CDR3 sequence is 13 residues long. Trimming pared 6 bases from V and 6 bases from J, leaving 16 bases between. CDR3 loop: CSAVRGGSDTQYF. CDR3 nucleotides: TGCAGTGCCGTCAGGGGGGGATCCGATACGCAGTATTTT.

The V call is TRBV12-3 or TRBV12-4, the J call TRBJ1-1; unclear D gene. Trimming left V 1 base short and J 7 bases short, with 4 bases between. This CDR3 region has 11 residues. CDR3 region: CASSLVLEAFF. DNA of the CDR3: TGTGCCAGCAGTTTAGTACTTGAAGCTTTCTTT.

J is TRBJ2-1 and V is TRBV6-1; D unresolved. Germline loops: CDR1 MNHNS, CDR2 SASEGT. V was pared by 7 bases and J by 2 bases, with 12 bases between. The length of the CDR3 is 14 residues. For the CDR3, the DNA is TGTGCCAGCACCGGCGCGAGAACCTACAATGAGCAGTTCTTC. Amino acids: CASTGARTYNEQFF.

This clonotype was seen a few times. V is TRBV10-3 and J is TRBJ2-3; D is perhaps TRBD2 (6 bases). This CDR3 has 14 amino acids. V was trimmed by 6 bases and J by 2 bases, leaving 12 bases between them. Per the germline V gene, CDR1 is ENHRY and CDR2 is SYGVKD. In DNA form, the CDR3 reads TGTGCCATCAGAAGGGGCGGGGACACAGATACGCAGTATTTT. This translates into CAIRRGGDTDTQYF.

The gene calls are TRBV7-2 and TRBJ1-2; tentatively, D is TRBD1 (5 bases). From germline, CDR1 is SGHTA and CDR2 FQGNSA. The CDR3 length is 14 residues. V was shortened by 7 bases and J by 8 bases, with 20 bases between the two germline ends. The CDR3: CASTLGSRDEGYTF. In DNA form, the CDR3 reads TGTGCCAGCACCCTAGGGTCCAGGGACGAGGGCTACACCTTC.

This clonotype has ten or more counts. The chain uses TRBV12-5 and TRBJ1-6; D is unclear. V was cut by 1 base and J by 8 bases, with 9 bases left in between. This CDR3 contains 14 residues. Germline V gene sequence: CDR1 LGHNT, CDR2 FRNRAP. The CDR3 DNA is TGTGCTAGTGGTTTGGAGGGTCTTGATTCACCCCTCCACTTT. Translating it yields CASGLEGLDSPLHF. Looking up the rest from reference TRBV12-5 and TRBJ1-6 gives the full variable domain: DARVTQTPRHKVTEMGQEVTMRCQPILGHNTVFWYRQTMMQGLELLAYFRNRAPLDDSGMPKDRFSAEMPDATLATLKIQPSEPRDSAVYFCASGLEGLDSPLHFGNGTRLTVT.

The chain employs TRBV12-3 or TRBV12-4 and TRBJ1-1; D is perhaps TRBD1 (5 bases). The CDR3 loop spans 16 amino acids. Trimming removed 2 bases at V and 4 bases at J, with 17 bases between. CDR3: CASSLIPQGWGTEAFF. In DNA form, the CDR3 reads TGTGCCAGCAGTTTAATCCCGCAGGGCTGGGGCACTGAAGCTTTCTTT.

This clonotype has more than one count but fewer than ten. V is TRBV25-1 and J is TRBJ1-2, with a weak D call TRBD1 (5 bases). The germline V gene encodes CDR1 MGHDK and CDR2 SYGVNS. The CDR3 runs to 14 residues. V was pared by 3 bases and J by 4 bases, with 12 bases between. The CDR3 sequence is CASSDSAGIYGYTF. The CDR3 DNA follows: TGTGCCAGCAGTGATTCGGCAGGGATCTATGGCTACACCTTC.

This clonotype was seen only a few times. This chain links TRBV3-1 with TRBJ2-7; perhaps D is TRBD1 or TRBD2 (5 bases each). Germline CDR1 reads LGHDT; CDR2 reads YNNKEL (reference sequence). The CDR3 is made up of 14 amino acids. V was shortened by 4 bases and J by 2 bases, with 12 bases between the two germline ends. CDR3 DNA: TGTGCCAGCAGCCGGGGGAGCGTGACCTACGAGCAGTACTTC. Protein sequence: CASSRGSVTYEQYF.

This clonotype appeared a few times. V and J are TRBV12-3 or TRBV12-4 and TRBJ2-5, with 11 positions matching TRBD2. The length of the CDR3 is 17 residues. J gave up 5 bases and V 6 bases, and 14 bases lay outside the gene matches. In DNA form, the CDR3 reads TGTGCCAGCAGCCGCCTCCCCCTAGCGGGGGGAGGTGAGACCCAGTACTTC. Protein product: CASSRLPLAGGGETQYF.

This sequence joins TRBV7-2 and TRBJ2-7, with D maybe TRBD2 (5 bases). Between the trimmed V and J ends, which lost 3 bases and 2 bases, there was a span of 11 bases. The CDR3 is 14 amino acids. Germline V gene lookup returns CDR1 SGHTA and CDR2 FQGNSA. The CDR3 reads CASSLDGGPYEQYF. In DNA form, the CDR3 reads TGTGCCAGCAGCTTGGACGGAGGCCCCTACGAGCAGTACTTC.

V is TRBV9 and J is TRBJ2-1, with a weak D call TRBD2 (6 bases). Trimming stripped 3 bases from V and 8 bases from J, with 21 bases between. The germline V gene has CDR1 SGDLS and CDR2 YYNGEE. This CDR3 has 16 residues. Here the CDR3 DNA reads TGTGCCAGCAGCGCCCCCGGGCGGGACCCCTCGGATGAGCAGTTCTTC. Protein: CASSAPGRDPSDEQFF. Full variable domain (rest looked up from reference TRBV9 and TRBJ2-1): DSGVTQTPKHLITATGQRVTLRCSPRSGDLSVYWYQQSLDQGLQFLIQYYNGEERAKGNILERFSAQQFPDLHSELNLSSLELGDSALYFCASSAPGRDPSDEQFFGPGTRLTVL.

This clonotype was detected ten times or more. V is TRBV12-3 or TRBV12-4 and J is TRBJ2-1; a weak D match, TRBD2 (6 bases). CDR3 length equals 13 residues. Trimming cost V 4 bases and J 7 bases, with 11 bases left between them. CDR3 coding DNA: TGTGCCAGCAGTTGGCGGGGCGGGAATGAGCAGTTCTTC. Amino acid sequence: CASSWRGGNEQFF.

This clonotype was counted between two and nine times. The chain carries TRBV5-1 and TRBJ2-5; D perhaps matches TRBD2 (5 bases). Germline V gene lookup returns CDR1 SGHRS and CDR2 YFSETQ. This CDR3 has 15 amino acids. V was cut by 0 bases and J by 4 bases, with 13 bases left in between. CDR3 sequence reads: CASSLALAGRETQYF. The CDR3 region has the DNA TGCGCCAGCAGCTTGGCGCTAGCCGGAAGAGAGACCCAGTACTTC.

The chain combines TRBV28 with TRBJ1-2; 9 bases line up with TRBD1. CDR1 and CDR2 from the germline V gene are MDHEN and SYDVKM. CDR3 length: 16 residues. V lost 5 bases to trimming and J lost 4 bases; unmatched junction nucleotides: 11. The CDR3, as DNA: TGTGCCAGCAGTGCATCCGGGACAGGGCTTCTCTATGGCTACACCTTC. Residues: CASSASGTGLLYGYTF.

This clonotype was picked up a small number of times. V and J are TRBV27 and TRBJ1-1; D is possibly TRBD1 (5 bases). The CDR3 runs 13 residues. Germline V lookup: CDR1 MNHEY, CDR2 SMNVEV (reference sequence). The germline V and J ends were trimmed by 1 base and 3 bases, with 6 bases remaining between them. CDR3 DNA sequence: TGTGCCAGCAGTTTATGGGACCACACTGAAGCTTTCTTT. Protein sequence: CASSLWDHTEAFF.

J is TRBJ2-1 and V is TRBV5-1, with 9 nucleotides matching TRBD2. Germline V CDR1 and CDR2: SGHRS, YFSETQ. There are 15 residues in the CDR3. V dropped 2 bases and J dropped 8; count of bases not matched to a gene: 8. CDR3 protein: CASSLGLAGMDEQFF. Here the CDR3 DNA reads TGCGCCAGCAGCTTAGGGCTAGCGGGGATGGATGAGCAGTTCTTC.

This clonotype was counted between two and nine times. The rearrangement links TRBV3-1 to TRBJ1-1; D unresolved. The ends were cut back, 1 base at V and 1 base at J, with 4 bases in the middle. Germline CDR1 and CDR2: LGHDT and YNNKEL (reference sequence). The CDR3 length is 13 residues. The CDR3 DNA reads TGTGCCAGCAGCCAAGGGTCGAACACTGAAGCTTTCTTT. Translated: CASSQGSNTEAFF.

The CDR3 protein is CASSSTSAGELFF. The CDR3 nucleotides read TGTGCCAGCAGCTCTACGAGTGCCGGGGAGCTGTTTTTT. J is TRBJ2-2 and V is TRBV12-3 or TRBV12-4; D is ambiguous. V lost 6 bases to trimming and J lost 6 bases, with 11 bases between them. The CDR3 sequence is 13 residues long.

This sequence joins TRBV5-1 and TRBJ2-7, with D perhaps matching TRBD1 (5 bases). This CDR3 is built from 13 residues. The V and J ends lost 2 bases and 9 bases respectively, with 15 bases between them. Germline V lookup: CDR1 SGHRS, CDR2 YFSETQ. The CDR3, as DNA: TGCGCCAGCAGCTTTGGGCAGGGCGATCGGCAGTACTTC. Residues: CASSFGQGDRQYF.

This clonotype has a handful of counts. The gene calls are TRBV10-1 and TRBJ1-3; D remains unclear. V gave up 3 bases and J gave up 0 bases, with 9 bases separating them. The CDR3 has 15 residues. Germline lookup yields CDR1 WNHNN and CDR2 SYGVQD (reference sequence). The CDR3 here is CASSDPGSSGNTIYF. The CDR3 coding sequence is TGCGCCAGCAGTGACCCGGGTTCCTCTGGAAACACCATATATTTT.

This clonotype has a single count. V usage is TRBV15 and J usage is TRBJ2-3; 10 positions agree with TRBD2. With V trimmed by 0 bases and J by 3 bases, 9 bases remained unmatched. The germline CDR1 and CDR2 sequences are LNHNV and YYDKDF (reference sequence). The CDR3 covers 18 residues. CDR3 protein: CATSRDRASGSMTDTQYF. The CDR3 coding sequence is TGTGCCACCAGCAGAGATCGGGCTAGCGGGAGTATGACAGATACGCAGTATTTT.

This clonotype was picked up a small number of times. V gene TRBV2 combines with J gene TRBJ2-5; D unclear. Trimming left V 3 bases short and J 5 bases short, with 16 bases between. This CDR3 has 15 residues. Per germline, CDR1 SNHLY and CDR2 FYNNEI. CDR3 sequence: CASSDRPGLGETQYF. The CDR3 DNA follows: TGTGCCAGCAGTGACCGCCCGGGTCTGGGCGAGACCCAGTACTTC.

This chain joins TRBV30 and TRBJ2-7; TRBD1 agrees at 8 bases. This CDR3 is built from 14 residues. V was pared by 2 bases and J by 2 bases, with 5 bases of the junction left unmatched. The germline V gene encodes CDR1 GTSNPN and CDR2 SVGIG (reference sequence). DNA for the CDR3: TGTGCCTGGAGTAGGACAGGGAACACCTACGAGCAGTACTTC. Protein product: CAWSRTGNTYEQYF.

This rearrangement joins TRBV30 to TRBJ2-3, with D maybe TRBD1 (5 bases). CDR3 length equals 15 residues. The germline V and J ends were trimmed by 3 bases and 0 bases, with 13 bases remaining between them. The germline V gene encodes CDR1 GTSNPN and CDR2 SVGIG (reference sequence). DNA of the CDR3: TGTGCCTGGAGCTTTAGGGGATACAGCACAGATACGCAGTATTTT. Translating gives CAWSFRGYSTDTQYF.

Here the CDR3 DNA reads TGTGCCTGCAGAGGCAGGGTTAATGAAAAACTGTTTTTT. This translates into CACRGRVNEKLFF. The chain carries TRBV30 and TRBJ1-4; a weak D match, TRBD1 (5 bases). Germline loops: CDR1 GTSNPN, CDR2 SVGIG (reference sequence). The CDR3 has 13 amino acids. V was pared by 6 bases and J by 4 bases, with 12 bases between.

The chain has TRBV5-5 and TRBJ1-2, with TRBD1 as a possible D gene (5 bases). Germline CDR1 SGHKS, CDR2 YYEKEE (reference sequence). V was cut by 2 bases and J by 6 bases, with 17 bases left in between. The CDR3 is 15 residues long. The CDR3 DNA sequence: TGTGCCAGCAGCTTTAATCTTTTGGGGGACCATGGCTACACCTTC. Translated, it gives CASSFNLLGDHGYTF.